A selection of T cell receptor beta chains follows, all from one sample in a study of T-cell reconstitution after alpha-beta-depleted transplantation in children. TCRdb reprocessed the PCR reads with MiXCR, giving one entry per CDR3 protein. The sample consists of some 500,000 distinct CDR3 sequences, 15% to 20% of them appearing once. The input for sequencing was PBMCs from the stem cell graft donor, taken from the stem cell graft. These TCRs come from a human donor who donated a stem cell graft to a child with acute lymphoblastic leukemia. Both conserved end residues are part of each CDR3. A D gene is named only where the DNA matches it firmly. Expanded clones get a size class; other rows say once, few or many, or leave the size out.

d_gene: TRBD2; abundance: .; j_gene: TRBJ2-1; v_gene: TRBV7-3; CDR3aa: CASSRRTSGSLGPYNEQFF; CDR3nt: TGTGCCAGCAGCCGACGGACTAGCGGGAGTTTGGGGCCCTACAATGAGCAGTTCTTC
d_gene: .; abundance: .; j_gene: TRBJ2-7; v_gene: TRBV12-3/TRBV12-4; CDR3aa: CASRRGYYEQYF; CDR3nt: TGTGCCAGCAGACGCGGATACTACGAGCAGTACTTC
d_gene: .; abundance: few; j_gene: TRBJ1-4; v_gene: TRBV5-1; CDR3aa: CASSLGLGTATNEKLFF; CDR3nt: TGCGCCAGCAGCCTTGGGCTGGGTACAGCAACTAATGAAAAACTGTTTTTT
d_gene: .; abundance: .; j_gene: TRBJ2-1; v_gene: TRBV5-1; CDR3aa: CASSLANGYNEQFF; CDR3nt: TGCGCCAGCAGCTTGGCCAACGGTTACAATGAGCAGTTCTTC
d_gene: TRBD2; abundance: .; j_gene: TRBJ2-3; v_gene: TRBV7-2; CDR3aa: CASSLELAGEPTQYF; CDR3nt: TGTGCCAGCAGCTTAGAACTAGCGGGAGAACCGACGCAGTATTTT
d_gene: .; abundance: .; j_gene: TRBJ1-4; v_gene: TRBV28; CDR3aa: CASLRGGTGEKLFF; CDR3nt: TGTGCCAGCCTTAGGGGGGGTACAGGTGAAAAACTGTTTTTT
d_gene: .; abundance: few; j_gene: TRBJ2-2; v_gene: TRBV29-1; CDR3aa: CSVVWGNTGELFF; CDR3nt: TGCAGCGTTGTCTGGGGGAACACCGGGGAGCTGTTTTTT
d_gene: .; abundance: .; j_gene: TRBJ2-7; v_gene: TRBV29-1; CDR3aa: CSAAGTVTNYEQYF; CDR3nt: TGCAGCGCTGCCGGGACCGTAACTAACTACGAGCAGTACTTC
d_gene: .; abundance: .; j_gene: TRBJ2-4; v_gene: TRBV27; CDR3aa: CASSNDPDVQYF; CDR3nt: TGTGCCAGCAGTAACGACCCGGACGTTCAGTACTTC
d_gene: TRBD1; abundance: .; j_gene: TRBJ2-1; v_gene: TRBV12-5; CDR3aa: CASGLVLWDRGGSYNEQFF; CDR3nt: TGTGCTAGTGGTTTGGTACTCTGGGACAGGGGGGGGTCCTACAATGAGCAGTTCTTC
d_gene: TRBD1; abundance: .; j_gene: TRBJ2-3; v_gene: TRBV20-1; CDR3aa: CSARDWDRATDTQYF; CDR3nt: TGCAGTGCTAGAGATTGGGACAGGGCCACAGATACGCAGTATTTT
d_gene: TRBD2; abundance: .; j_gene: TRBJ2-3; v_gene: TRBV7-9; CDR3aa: CASSPSLAGGPDTQYF; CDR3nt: TGTGCCAGCAGCCCGTCACTAGCGGGAGGGCCAGATACGCAGTATTTT
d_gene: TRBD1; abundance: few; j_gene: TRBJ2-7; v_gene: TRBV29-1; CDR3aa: CSVRLGQGVEQYF; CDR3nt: TGCAGCGTTCGGCTCGGACAGGGGGTCGAGCAGTACTTC
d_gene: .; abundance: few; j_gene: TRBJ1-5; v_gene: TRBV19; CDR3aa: CASSMTDYSNQPQHF; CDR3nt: TGTGCCAGTAGTATGACAGATTATAGCAATCAGCCCCAGCATTTT
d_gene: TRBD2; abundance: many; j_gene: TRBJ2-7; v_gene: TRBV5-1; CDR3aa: CASSLAAGGPYEQYF; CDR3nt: TGCGCCAGCAGCTTGGCTGCGGGAGGGCCCTACGAGCAGTACTTC
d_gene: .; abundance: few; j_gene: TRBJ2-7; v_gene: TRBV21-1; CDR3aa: CASSKARPSGTYEQYF; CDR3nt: TGTGCCAGCAGCAAAGCGAGGCCTAGCGGGACCTACGAGCAGTACTTC
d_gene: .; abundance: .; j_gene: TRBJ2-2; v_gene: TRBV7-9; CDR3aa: CASSPQGTNTGELFF; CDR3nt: TGTGCCAGCAGCCCCCAAGGGACGAACACCGGGGAGCTGTTTTTT
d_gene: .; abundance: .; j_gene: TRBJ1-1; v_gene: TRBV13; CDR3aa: CASSSHGSEAFF; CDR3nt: TGTGCCAGCAGTTCCCATGGCTCTGAAGCTTTCTTT
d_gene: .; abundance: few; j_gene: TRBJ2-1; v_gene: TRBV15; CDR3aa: CATSSTQGPGDRDEQFF; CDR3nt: TGTGCCACCAGCAGTACACAGGGCCCGGGGGACCGGGATGAGCAGTTCTTC
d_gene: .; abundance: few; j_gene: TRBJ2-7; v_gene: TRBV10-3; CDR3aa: CAISVQGGSYEQYF; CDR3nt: TGTGCCATCAGTGTCCAGGGCGGCTCCTACGAGCAGTACTTC
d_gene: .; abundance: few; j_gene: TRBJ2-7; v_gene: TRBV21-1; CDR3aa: CASSNRGNSYEQYF; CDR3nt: TGTGCCAGCAGCAACAGAGGGAACTCCTACGAGCAGTACTTC
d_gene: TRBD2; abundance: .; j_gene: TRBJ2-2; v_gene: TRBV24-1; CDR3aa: CATRTSVIDTGELFF; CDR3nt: TGTGCCACCAGGACTAGCGTAATCGACACCGGGGAGCTGTTTTTT
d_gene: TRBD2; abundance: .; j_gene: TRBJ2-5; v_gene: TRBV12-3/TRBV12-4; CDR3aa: CASKLAGELETQYF; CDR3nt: TGTGCCAGCAAGCTAGCGGGAGAGTTAGAGACCCAGTACTTC
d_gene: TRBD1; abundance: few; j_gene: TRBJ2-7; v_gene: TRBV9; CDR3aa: CASSSGTADDEQYF; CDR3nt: TGTGCCAGCAGCTCGGGGACAGCTGACGACGAGCAGTACTTC
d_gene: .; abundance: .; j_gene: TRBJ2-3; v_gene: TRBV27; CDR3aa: CASSPGWGEYF; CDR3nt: TGTGCCAGCAGTCCAGGCTGGGGGGAGTATTTT